This T cell receptor (beta chain) was captured by sequencing in a study of T cell responses to AZD1222 COVID-19 vaccine. Study-level information: Second-dose schedules of about 4 or about 12 weeks were combined. Findings and caveats of the study: Among those given AZD1222, only six were seropositive at baseline. White British people made up most donors, females outnumbered males, and clonal diversity was possibly underestimated.

Assay used: immunoSEQ multiplex PCR; TCRdb lists only in-frame clones, some missing. The sample contains about 60,000 clones, 70% to 90% of which appear only once. Remarks on this clone: What it recognizes is unknown.

This receptor was taken from an adult in good health. This sample comprised peripheral blood, obtained on day 0 of AZD1222 vaccination.

The CDR3 here is CASSLVGTQYTEAFF. CDR3 bases: TGTGCCAGCAGCTTGGTTGGGACACAATACACTGAAGCTTTCTTT. V and J are TRBV5-6 and TRBJ1-1; perhaps TRBD1 as D (6 bases). Trimming took 0 bases from V and 3 from J, leaving 12 bases between them. In germline, CDR1 is SGHDT, CDR2 YYEEEE. This CDR3 comprises 15 residues. The full variable domain, its missing parts supplied by reference TRBV5-6 and TRBJ1-1, is DAGVTQSPTHLIKTRGQQVTLRCSPKSGHDTVSWYQQALGQGPQFIFQYYEEEERQRGNFPDRFSGHQFPNYSSELNVNALLLGDSALYLCASSLVGTQYTEAFFGQGTRLTVV.